One and the same sample provided the 23 T cell receptor beta chains below, sequenced in a study of T-cell memory formation after mild COVID-19. In TCRdb, the 5' RACE reads were re-called with MiXCR into one record per CDR3 protein. The data show 140,000 or so distinct CDR3 sequences, with 13% to 15% seen just once and under 30% held by the top ten. The sequencing sample was made of PBMCs or a T cell subset sorted from them (not recorded which). These receptors were taken from an adult woman who had mild COVID-19 (a few samples of this study predate the infection). Cell type and time point are not known.

This clonotype was observed a few times. As DNA, the CDR3 is TGCGCCAGCAGCTTGGGGACGGAACGCTACGAGCAGTACTTC. The encoded protein is CASSLGTERYEQYF. The chain couples TRBV5-1 to TRBJ2-7, with D uncertain. With 0 bases removed from V and 3 bases from J, the gap between germline ends came to 10 bases. The CDR3 has 14 amino acids. Germline CDR1 SGHRS, CDR2 YFSETQ.

This clonotype has just a few counts. J is TRBJ2-7 and V is TRBV7-2; D not resolved. Trimming stripped 1 base from V and 6 bases from J, with 7 bases between. The CDR3 is made up of 12 amino acids. Per germline, CDR1 SGHTA and CDR2 FQGNSA. In DNA form, the CDR3 reads TGTGCCAGCAGCTTAGGGGTCACCGAGCAGTACTTC. Translated, it gives CASSLGVTEQYF.

This clonotype was counted only a few times. The V and J genes are TRBV20-1 and TRBJ2-3, with D tentatively TRBD2 (6 bases). V lost 3 bases, J lost 6 bases, and 16 bases lay in between. The CDR3 runs 14 residues. From germline, CDR1 is DFQATT and CDR2 SNEGSKA (reference sequence). The CDR3 sequence is CSASIAVPDDTQYF. The CDR3 DNA is TGCAGTGCTAGTATAGCGGTCCCCGACGATACGCAGTATTTT.

This chain connects TRBV29-1 to TRBJ2-2; D uncertain. In germline, CDR1 is SQVTM, CDR2 ANQGSEA. Trimming removed 3 bases at V and 6 bases at J, with 8 bases between. CDR3 length: 12 residues. CDR3 residues: CSVDGSAGELFF. For the CDR3, the DNA is TGCAGCGTTGATGGCAGTGCCGGGGAGCTGTTTTTT.

The table lists this clonotype with a few counts. This chain joins TRBV7-3 and TRBJ2-1; 8 bases fit TRBD1. This CDR3 is built from 16 residues. Germline trimming cut 1 base from V and 2 bases from J; bases unmatched to any gene: 4. Looked up from germline, CDR1 is SGHTA and CDR2 is FQGTGA. CDR3 amino acids: CASSLRTGNPYNEQFF. In nucleotides, the CDR3 is TGTGCCAGCAGCTTAAGGACAGGGAACCCCTACAATGAGCAGTTCTTC.

The V and J genes are TRBV11-2 and TRBJ2-3; the match to TRBD2 covers 12 bases. V lost 0 bases, J lost 5 bases, and 6 bases stayed unmatched. The CDR3 is 17 amino acids. The germline V gene has CDR1 SGHAT and CDR2 FQNNGV. DNA for the CDR3: TGTGCCAGCAGCTTAGATCCTAGCGGGGGGGCCCAAGATACGCAGTATTTT. As protein: CASSLDPSGGAQDTQYF.

This clonotype occurred many times. The chain couples TRBV28 to TRBJ2-3, with a weak D call TRBD1 (6 bases). Per germline, CDR1 MDHEN and CDR2 SYDVKM. The CDR3 contains 16 residues. The V end was cut by 4 bases, the J end by 2 bases, with 16 bases between. Here the CDR3 reads CASSSSSQGITDTQYF. In DNA form, the CDR3 reads TGTGCCAGCAGTTCTTCCTCACAGGGTATCACAGATACGCAGTATTTT.

The chain combines TRBV5-1 with TRBJ2-7, with 10 bases that match TRBD1. The ends lost 0 bases at V and 5 bases at J; junction bases unmatched: 2. Germline V CDR1 and CDR2: SGHRS, YFSETQ. This CDR3 is 14 amino acids long. The CDR3 reads CASSLGQGADEQYF. The CDR3 DNA is TGCGCCAGCAGCTTGGGACAGGGGGCAGACGAGCAGTACTTC.

The chain is built from TRBV7-6 and TRBJ2-1; 7 bases map to TRBD2. This CDR3 has 16 residues. CDR1 and CDR2 from the germline V gene are SGHVS and FNYEAQ. V dropped 5 bases and J dropped 5; count of bases not matched to a gene: 12. CDR3 sequence (DNA): TGTGCCAGCAGCGACCTCCTAGCGGCCTACGACAATGAGCAGTTCTTC. Translated: CASSDLLAAYDNEQFF.

The gene calls are TRBV5-1 and TRBJ2-3, with 7 nucleotides matching TRBD1. Per the germline V gene, CDR1 is SGHRS and CDR2 is YFSETQ. The CDR3 has 14 residues. After removal of 4 bases from V and 4 bases from J, the junction contained 6 bases not matched to a gene. The CDR3 here is CASSQPDRADTQYF. The CDR3, as DNA: TGCGCCAGCAGCCAACCCGACAGGGCAGATACGCAGTATTTT. Full variable domain (missing parts from reference TRBV5-1 and TRBJ2-3): KAGVTQTPRYLIKTRGQQVTLSCSPISGHRSVSWYQQTPGQGLQFLFEYFSETQRNKGNFPGRFSGRQFSNSRSEMNVSTLELGDSALYLCASSQPDRADTQYFGPGTRLTVL.

This clonotype was counted only a few times. The rearrangement joins TRBV2 to TRBJ1-3, with D uncertain. Germline values: CDR1 SNHLY, CDR2 FYNNEI. The V end lost 11 bases, the J end lost 4 bases, and 12 bases lay between the germline ends. This CDR3 has 12 residues. CDR3: CAGQDGGNTIYF. CDR3 nucleotide sequence: TGTGCCGGCCAGGACGGAGGAAACACCATATATTTT.

The gene calls are TRBV20-1 and TRBJ2-2; D perhaps matches TRBD1 (5 bases). Per germline, CDR1 DFQATT and CDR2 SNEGSKA (reference sequence). Trimming shortened V by 3 bases and J by 4 bases, and 6 bases separated the two germline ends. The CDR3 length is 12 residues. This CDR3 is CSASTGTGELFF. CDR3 nucleotide sequence: TGCAGTGCTAGTACAGGCACCGGGGAGCTGTTTTTT.

This clonotype was observed a handful of times. This chain uses TRBV30 with TRBJ2-4; D is unresolved. Germline V gene sequence: CDR1 GTSNPN, CDR2 SVGIG (reference sequence). V lost 1 base to trimming and J lost 3 bases, with 10 bases between them. CDR3 length: 14 residues. The DNA of the CDR3 is TGTGCCTGGAGTGGGCTAACGGTCAAAAACATTCAGTACTTC. Protein product: CAWSGLTVKNIQYF.

This clonotype was counted a few times. The V gene is TRBV12-3 or TRBV12-4, the J gene TRBJ2-3; D might be TRBD2 (6 bases). The CDR3 consists of 14 residues. V was clipped by 8 bases and J by 4 bases, with 16 bases between them. For the CDR3, the DNA is TGTGCCAGCGAGTTATACGCGGGGTCAGATACGCAGTATTTT. This sequence encodes CASELYAGSDTQYF.

Turning to this clonotype: The junction shows a germline mismatch at one end, possibly a read error. This chain joins TRBV7-9 and TRBJ1-4; a weak D match, TRBD1 (6 bases). The CDR3 consists of 14 residues. Germline V gives CDR1 SEHNR, CDR2 FQNEAQ (reference sequence). CDR3 sequence (DNA): TGTGCCAGCAGCTCAGACAGGCGGTACCTCGGGATGTCTTTT. As protein: CASSSDRRYLGMSF.

This clonotype was seen only a few times. This chain uses TRBV24-1 with TRBJ2-1; no clear D gene. Trimming stripped 0 bases from V and 6 bases from J, with 5 bases between. The CDR3 loop spans 13 amino acids. The germline V gene has CDR1 KGHDR and CDR2 SFDVKD. CDR3 sequence: CATSDLVGNEQFF. The CDR3 bases are TGTGCCACCAGTGATTTGGTTGGCAATGAGCAGTTCTTC.

The chain joins TRBV5-1 to TRBJ2-7; possibly TRBD1 for D (5 bases). Trimming pared 3 bases from V and 0 bases from J, leaving 7 bases between. The CDR3 runs to 13 residues. Germline CDR1 reads SGHRS; CDR2 reads YFSETQ. CDR3 nucleotides: TGCGCCAGCAGCTACAGGAGCTCCTACGAGCAGTACTTC. This encodes CASSYRSSYEQYF.

This clonotype showed up just a few times. This rearrangement joins TRBV7-6 to TRBJ2-3; 12 positions match TRBD2. V lost 5 bases to trimming and J lost 4 bases; unmatched junction nucleotides: 10. The CDR3 consists of 17 residues. Per the germline V gene, CDR1 is SGHVS and CDR2 is FNYEAQ. The CDR3 protein is CASSASLAGGPSDTQYF. The CDR3 nucleotides read TGTGCCAGCAGCGCGAGCCTAGCGGGGGGGCCTTCAGATACGCAGTATTTT. The full variable domain, with the rest looked up from reference TRBV7-6 and TRBJ2-3, is GAGVSQSPRYKVTKRGQDVALRCDPISGHVSLYWYRQALGQGPEFLTYFNYEAQQDKSGLPNDRFSAERPEGSISTLTIQRTEQRDSAMYRCASSASLAGGPSDTQYFGPGTRLTVL.

This sequence joins TRBV18 and TRBJ2-7; TRBD1 agrees at 7 bases. CDR1 is KGHSH and CDR2 is LQKENI in the germline V gene. CDR3 length: 16 amino acids. Trimming took 3 bases from V and 2 from J; bases not matched to a gene: 10. The CDR3 here is CASSPAGTDETYEQYF. For the CDR3, the DNA is TGTGCCAGCTCACCTGCCGGGACAGACGAAACCTACGAGCAGTACTTC.

The chain is built from TRBV5-1 and TRBJ2-1, with unresolved D. The CDR3 extends over 13 amino acids. Germline assignment: CDR1 SGHRS and CDR2 YFSETQ. The V end lost 2 bases, the J end lost 4 bases, and 7 bases lay between the germline ends. The chain's CDR3 is CASSFAGYNEQFF. The CDR3 DNA reads TGCGCCAGCAGCTTCGCCGGGTACAATGAGCAGTTCTTC.

This clonotype was counted between two and nine times. The chain combines TRBV7-8 with TRBJ2-3; 7 bases are shared with TRBD2. The CDR3 contains 16 residues. V shed 3 bases, J shed 4 bases, and the junction held 10 bases outside the gene matches. Per the germline V gene, CDR1 is SGHVS and CDR2 is FQNEAQ. The CDR3 DNA sequence: TGTGCCAGCAGCTTGATGAGAGCGGGATTAGCAGATACGCAGTATTTT. It is translated as CASSLMRAGLADTQYF.

The J gene is TRBJ2-7, the V gene TRBV12-5, with D possibly matching TRBD2 (6 bases). Germline V lookup: CDR1 LGHNT, CDR2 FRNRAP. This CDR3 has 14 amino acids. V was cut by 7 bases and J by 3 bases, with 16 bases left in between. The CDR3 sequence is CASAAGTEGYEQYF. DNA of the CDR3: TGTGCTAGTGCCGCGGGAACGGAGGGCTACGAGCAGTACTTC.

This clonotype was observed a few times. The chain carries TRBV30 and TRBJ2-5; D perhaps matches TRBD1 (6 bases). The CDR3 contains 13 residues. V was shortened by 2 bases and J by 4 bases, with 11 bases between the two germline ends. The germline V gene encodes CDR1 GTSNPN and CDR2 SVGIG (reference sequence). In DNA form, the CDR3 reads TGTGCCTGGAGTATGACAGGCCCAGAGACCCAGTACTTC. It yields the protein CAWSMTGPETQYF. Using reference TRBV30 and TRBJ2-5 for the parts outside the CDR3, the full variable domain is SQTIHQWPATLVQPVGSPLSLECTVEGTSNPNLYWYRQAAGRGLQLLFYSVGIGQISSEVPQNLSASRPQDRQFILSSKKLLLSDSGFYLCAWSMTGPETQYFGPGTRLLVL.